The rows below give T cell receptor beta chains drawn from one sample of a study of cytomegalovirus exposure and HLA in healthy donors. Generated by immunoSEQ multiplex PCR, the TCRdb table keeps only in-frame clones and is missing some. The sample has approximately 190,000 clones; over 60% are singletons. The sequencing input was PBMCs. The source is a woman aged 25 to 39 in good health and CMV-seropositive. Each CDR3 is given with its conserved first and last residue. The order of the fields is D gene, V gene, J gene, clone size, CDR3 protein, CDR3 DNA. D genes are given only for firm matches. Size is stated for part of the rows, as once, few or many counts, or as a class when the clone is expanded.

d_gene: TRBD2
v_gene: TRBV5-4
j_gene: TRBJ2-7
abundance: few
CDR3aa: CASSPGTSGGVPWEQYF
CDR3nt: TGTGCCAGCAGCCCCGGGACTAGCGGGGGGGTTCCTTGGGAGCAGTACTTC

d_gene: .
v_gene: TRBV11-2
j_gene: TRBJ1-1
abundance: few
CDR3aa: CASSLAGGFTTEAFF
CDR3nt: TGTGCCAGCAGCTTAGCCGGAGGGTTTACGACTGAAGCTTTCTTT

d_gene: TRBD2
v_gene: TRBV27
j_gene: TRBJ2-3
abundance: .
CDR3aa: CASSLLAGGSTDTQYF
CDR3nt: TGTGCCAGCAGCCTGCTAGCGGGGGGGTCCACAGATACGCAGTATTTT

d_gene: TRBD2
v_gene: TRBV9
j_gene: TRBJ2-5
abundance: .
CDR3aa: CASSPFGGKGETQYF
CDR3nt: TGTGCCAGCAGTCCGTTCGGGGGGAAGGGAGAGACCCAGTACTTC

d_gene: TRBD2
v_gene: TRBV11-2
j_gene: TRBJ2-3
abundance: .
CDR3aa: CASSLGTSGGLTDTQYF
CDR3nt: TGTGCCAGCAGTTTGGGGACTAGCGGGGGACTCACAGATACGCAGTATTTT

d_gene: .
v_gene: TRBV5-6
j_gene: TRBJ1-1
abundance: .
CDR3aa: CASSFNFRGGDIEAFF
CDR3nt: TGTGCCAGCAGCTTTAACTTCAGGGGTGGGGACATTGAAGCTTTCTTT

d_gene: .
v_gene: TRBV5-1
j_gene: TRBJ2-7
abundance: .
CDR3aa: CASSLDSGDYEQYF
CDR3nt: TGCGCCAGCAGCCTGGACAGCGGAGACTACGAGCAGTACTTC

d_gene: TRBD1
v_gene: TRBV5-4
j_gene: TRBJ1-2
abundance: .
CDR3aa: CASSLERGGGYTF
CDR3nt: TGTGCCAGCAGCTTGGAGAGAGGGGGCGGCTACACCTTC

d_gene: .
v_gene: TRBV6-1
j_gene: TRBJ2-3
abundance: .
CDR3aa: CASSDRGDTQYF
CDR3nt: TGTGCCAGCAGTGACAGGGGCGATACGCAGTATTTT

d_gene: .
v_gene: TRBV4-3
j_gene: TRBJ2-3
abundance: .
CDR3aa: CASSQGLGDSTDTQYF
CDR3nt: TGCGCCAGCAGCCAAGGACTAGGGGATAGCACAGATACGCAGTATTTT

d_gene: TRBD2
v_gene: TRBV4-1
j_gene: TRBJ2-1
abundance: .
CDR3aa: CASSQDGLAGGSEQFF
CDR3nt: TGCGCCAGCAGCCAAGATGGACTAGCGGGAGGGAGTGAGCAGTTCTTC

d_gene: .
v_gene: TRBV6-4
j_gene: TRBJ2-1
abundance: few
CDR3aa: CASSAHQANEQFF
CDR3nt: TGTGCCAGCAGTGCCCATCAAGCAAATGAGCAGTTCTTC

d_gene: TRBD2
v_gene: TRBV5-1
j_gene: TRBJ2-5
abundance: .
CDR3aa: CASSLTGTSGQETQYF
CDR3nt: TGCGCCAGCAGCCTGACCGGGACTAGCGGGCAAGAGACCCAGTACTTC